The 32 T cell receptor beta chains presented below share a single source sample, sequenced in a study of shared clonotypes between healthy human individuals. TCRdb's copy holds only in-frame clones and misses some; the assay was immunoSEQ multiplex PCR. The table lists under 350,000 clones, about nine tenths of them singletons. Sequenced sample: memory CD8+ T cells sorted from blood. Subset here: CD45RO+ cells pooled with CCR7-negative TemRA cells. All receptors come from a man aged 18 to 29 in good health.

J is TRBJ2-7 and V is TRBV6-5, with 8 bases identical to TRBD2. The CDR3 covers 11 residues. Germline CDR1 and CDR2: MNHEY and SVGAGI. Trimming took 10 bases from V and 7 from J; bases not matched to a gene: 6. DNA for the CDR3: TGTGCCACCCGGGGGGGTAAAGAGCAGTACTTC. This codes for CATRGGKEQYF.

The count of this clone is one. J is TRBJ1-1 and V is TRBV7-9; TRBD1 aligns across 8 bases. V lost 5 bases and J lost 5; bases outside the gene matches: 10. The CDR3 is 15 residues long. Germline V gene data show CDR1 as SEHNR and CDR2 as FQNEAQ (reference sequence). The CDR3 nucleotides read TGTGCCAGCAGCCCAGGACAGGGACTGGAGACTGAAGCTTTCTTT. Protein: CASSPGQGLETEAFF.

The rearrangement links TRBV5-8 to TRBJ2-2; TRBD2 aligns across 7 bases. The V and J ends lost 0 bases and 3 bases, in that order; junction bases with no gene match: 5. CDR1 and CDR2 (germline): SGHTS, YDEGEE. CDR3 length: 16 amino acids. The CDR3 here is CASSLEGTTHTGELFF. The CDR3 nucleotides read TGTGCCAGCAGCTTGGAGGGGACTACTCACACCGGGGAGCTGTTTTTT. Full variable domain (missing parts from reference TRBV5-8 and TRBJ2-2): EAGVTQSPTHLIKTRGQQATLRCSPISGHTSVYWYQQALGLGLQFLLWYDEGEERNRGNFPPRFSGRQFPNYSSELNVNALELEDSALYLCASSLEGTTHTGELFFGEGSRLTVL.

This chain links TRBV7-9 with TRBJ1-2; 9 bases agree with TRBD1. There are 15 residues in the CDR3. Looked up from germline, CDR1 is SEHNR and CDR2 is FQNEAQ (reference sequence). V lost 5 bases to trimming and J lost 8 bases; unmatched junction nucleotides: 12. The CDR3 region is CASSAPGQGLFGYTF. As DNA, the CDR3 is TGTGCCAGCAGCGCCCCGGGACAGGGTTTATTCGGCTACACCTTC.

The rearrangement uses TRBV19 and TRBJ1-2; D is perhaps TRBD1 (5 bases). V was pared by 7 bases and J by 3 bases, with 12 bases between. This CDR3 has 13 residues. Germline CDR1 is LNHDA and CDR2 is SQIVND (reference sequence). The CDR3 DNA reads TGTGCCAGTATGAAGGGAGGGGACTATGGCTACACCTTC. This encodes CASMKGGDYGYTF.

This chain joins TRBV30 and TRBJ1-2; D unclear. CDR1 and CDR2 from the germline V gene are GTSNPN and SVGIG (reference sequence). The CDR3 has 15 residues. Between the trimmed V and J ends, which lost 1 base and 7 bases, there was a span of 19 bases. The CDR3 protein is CAWSAQARPYSGYTF. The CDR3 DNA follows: TGTGCCTGGAGTGCGCAGGCCAGGCCTTATAGTGGCTACACCTTC.

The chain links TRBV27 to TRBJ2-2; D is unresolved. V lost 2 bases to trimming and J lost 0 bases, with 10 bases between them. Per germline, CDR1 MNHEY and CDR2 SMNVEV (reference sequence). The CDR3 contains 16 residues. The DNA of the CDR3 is TGTGCCAGCAGTTTAATGCACCCTTCGAACACCGGGGAGCTGTTTTTT. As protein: CASSLMHPSNTGELFF.

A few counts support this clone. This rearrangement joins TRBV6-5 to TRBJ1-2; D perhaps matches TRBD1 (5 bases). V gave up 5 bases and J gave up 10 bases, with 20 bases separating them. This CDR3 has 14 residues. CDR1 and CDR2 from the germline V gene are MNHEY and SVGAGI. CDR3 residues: CASSASGRPTVYTF. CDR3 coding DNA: TGTGCCAGCAGTGCCTCGGGACGGCCCACCGTCTACACCTTC.

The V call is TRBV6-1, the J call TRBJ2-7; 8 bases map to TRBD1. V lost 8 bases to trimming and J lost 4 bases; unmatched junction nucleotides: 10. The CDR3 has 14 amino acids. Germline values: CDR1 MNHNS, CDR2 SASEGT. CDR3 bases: TGTGCCAGCTCGGAGACAGGGGCTCCGTACGAGCAGTACTTC. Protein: CASSETGAPYEQYF.

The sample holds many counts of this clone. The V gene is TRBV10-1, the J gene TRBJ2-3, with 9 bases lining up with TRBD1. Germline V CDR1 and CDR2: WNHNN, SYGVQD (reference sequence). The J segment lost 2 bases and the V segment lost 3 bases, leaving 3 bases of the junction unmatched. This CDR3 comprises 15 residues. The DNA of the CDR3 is TGCGCCAGCAGTGACCGGGACAGGGTCACAGATACGCAGTATTTT. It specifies CASSDRDRVTDTQYF.

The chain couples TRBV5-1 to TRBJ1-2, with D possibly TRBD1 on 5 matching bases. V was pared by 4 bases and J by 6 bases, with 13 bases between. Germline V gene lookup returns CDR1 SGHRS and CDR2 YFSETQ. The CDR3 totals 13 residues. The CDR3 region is CASSPWRGDGYTF. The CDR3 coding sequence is TGCGCCAGCAGCCCGTGGAGGGGTGATGGCTACACCTTC.

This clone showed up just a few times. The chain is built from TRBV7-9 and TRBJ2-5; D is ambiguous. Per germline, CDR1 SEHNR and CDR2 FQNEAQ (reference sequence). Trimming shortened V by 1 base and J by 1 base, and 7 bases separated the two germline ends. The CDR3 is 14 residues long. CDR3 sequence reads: CASSLVPVQETQYF. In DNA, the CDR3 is TGTGCCAGCAGCTTAGTTCCAGTCCAAGAGACCCAGTACTTC. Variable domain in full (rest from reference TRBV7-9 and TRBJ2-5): DTGVSQNPRHKITKRGQNVTFRCDPISEHNRLYWYRQTLGQGPEFLTYFQNEAQLEKSRLLSDRFSAERPKGSFSTLEIQRTEQGDSAMYLCASSLVPVQETQYFGPGTRLLVL.

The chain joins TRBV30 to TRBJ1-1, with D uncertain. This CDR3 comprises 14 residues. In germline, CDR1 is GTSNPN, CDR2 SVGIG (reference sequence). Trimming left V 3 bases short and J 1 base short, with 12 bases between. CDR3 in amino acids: CAWRLVRWNTEAFF. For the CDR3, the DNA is TGTGCCTGGAGATTGGTCAGGTGGAACACTGAAGCTTTCTTT.

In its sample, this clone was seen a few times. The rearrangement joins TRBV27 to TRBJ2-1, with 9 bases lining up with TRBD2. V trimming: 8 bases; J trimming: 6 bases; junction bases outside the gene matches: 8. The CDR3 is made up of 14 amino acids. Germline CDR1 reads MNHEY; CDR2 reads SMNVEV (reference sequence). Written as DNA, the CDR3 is TGTGCCAGCGGAATAGCGGGAGAGTTCAATGAGCAGTTCTTC. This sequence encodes CASGIAGEFNEQFF.

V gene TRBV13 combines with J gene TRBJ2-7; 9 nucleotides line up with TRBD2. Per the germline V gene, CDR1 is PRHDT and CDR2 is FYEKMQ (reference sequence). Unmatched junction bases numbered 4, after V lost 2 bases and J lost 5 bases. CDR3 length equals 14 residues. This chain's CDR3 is CASSLSGRLDEQYF. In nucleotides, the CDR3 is TGTGCCAGCAGCTTAAGCGGGAGGCTCGACGAGCAGTACTTC.

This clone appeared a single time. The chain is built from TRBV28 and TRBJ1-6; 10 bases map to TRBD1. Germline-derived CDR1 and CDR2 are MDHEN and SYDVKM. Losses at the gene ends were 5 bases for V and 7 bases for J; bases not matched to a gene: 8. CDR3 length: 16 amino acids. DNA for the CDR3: TGTGCCAGCAGTCACCCGACAGGGGGCTTCAATTCACCCCTCCACTTT. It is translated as CASSHPTGGFNSPLHF.

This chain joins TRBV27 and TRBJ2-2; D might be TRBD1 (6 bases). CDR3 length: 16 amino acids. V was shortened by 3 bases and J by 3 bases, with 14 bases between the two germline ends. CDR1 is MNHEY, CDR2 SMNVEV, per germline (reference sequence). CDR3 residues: CASSFLGQLHTGELFF. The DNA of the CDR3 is TGTGCCAGCAGTTTCCTTGGACAGCTACACACCGGGGAGCTGTTTTTT.

The CDR3 loop is CASSSVSRNGLNTEAFF. The CDR3 DNA reads as TGTGCCAGCAGTTCCGTAAGTCGGAACGGTCTGAACACTGAAGCTTTCTTT. This chain joins TRBV27 and TRBJ1-1; D call uncertain. V was shortened by 4 bases and J by 0 bases, with 18 bases between the two germline ends. Germline CDR1 reads MNHEY; CDR2 reads SMNVEV (reference sequence). The CDR3 runs 17 residues.

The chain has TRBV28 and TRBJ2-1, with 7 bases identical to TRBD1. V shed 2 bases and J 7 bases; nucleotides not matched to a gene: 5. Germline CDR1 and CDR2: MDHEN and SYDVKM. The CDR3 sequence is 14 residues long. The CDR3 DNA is TGTGCCAGCAGTTTAGAAGGGGGCCGGAATGAGCAGTTCTTC. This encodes CASSLEGGRNEQFF.

CDR3 coding DNA: TGTGCCAGCAGAGTACAGGCGGACAATCAGCCCCAGCATTTT. Translated, it gives CASRVQADNQPQHF. This rearrangement joins TRBV27 to TRBJ1-5; possible D gene TRBD1, 5 bases. This CDR3 is 14 amino acids long. The germline V gene encodes CDR1 MNHEY and CDR2 SMNVEV (reference sequence). V was clipped by 6 bases and J by 3 bases, with 12 bases between them.

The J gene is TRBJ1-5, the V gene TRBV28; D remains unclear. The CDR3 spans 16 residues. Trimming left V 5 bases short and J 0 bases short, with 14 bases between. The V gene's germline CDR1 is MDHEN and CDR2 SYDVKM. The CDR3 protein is CASSTQRTYSNQPQHF. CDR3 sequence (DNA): TGTGCCAGCAGTACTCAGCGGACTTATAGCAATCAGCCCCAGCATTTT.

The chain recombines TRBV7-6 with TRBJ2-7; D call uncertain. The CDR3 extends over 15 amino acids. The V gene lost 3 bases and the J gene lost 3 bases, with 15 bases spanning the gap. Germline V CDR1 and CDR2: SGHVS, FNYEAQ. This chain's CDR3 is CASSFGSLDGYEQYF. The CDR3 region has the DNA TGTGCCAGCAGCTTCGGATCCCTGGACGGCTACGAGCAGTACTTC.

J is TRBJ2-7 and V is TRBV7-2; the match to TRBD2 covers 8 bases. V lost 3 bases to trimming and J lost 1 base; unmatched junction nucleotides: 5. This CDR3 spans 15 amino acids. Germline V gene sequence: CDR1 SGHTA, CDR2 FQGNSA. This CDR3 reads CASSFAGLESYEQYF. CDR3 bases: TGTGCCAGCAGCTTCGCGGGACTAGAATCCTACGAGCAGTACTTC.

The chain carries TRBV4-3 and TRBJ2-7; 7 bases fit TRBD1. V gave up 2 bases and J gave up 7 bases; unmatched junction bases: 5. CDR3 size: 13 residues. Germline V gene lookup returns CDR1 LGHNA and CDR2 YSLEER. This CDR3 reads CASSQIRGWEQYF. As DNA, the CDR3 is TGCGCCAGCAGCCAAATCAGGGGGTGGGAGCAGTACTTC.

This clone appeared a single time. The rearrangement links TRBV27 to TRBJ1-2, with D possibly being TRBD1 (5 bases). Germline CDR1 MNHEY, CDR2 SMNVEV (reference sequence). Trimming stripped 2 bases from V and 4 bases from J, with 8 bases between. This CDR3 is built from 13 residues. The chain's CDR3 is CASSLGASYGYTF. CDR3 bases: TGTGCCAGCAGTTTAGGGGCGTCCTATGGCTACACCTTC.

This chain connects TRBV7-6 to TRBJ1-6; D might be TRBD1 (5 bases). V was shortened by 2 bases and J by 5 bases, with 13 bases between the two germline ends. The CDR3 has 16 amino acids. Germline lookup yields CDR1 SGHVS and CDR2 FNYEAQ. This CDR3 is CASSLRFDRNNSPLHF. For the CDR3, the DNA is TGTGCCAGCAGCTTAAGGTTTGACAGAAATAATTCACCCCTCCACTTT.

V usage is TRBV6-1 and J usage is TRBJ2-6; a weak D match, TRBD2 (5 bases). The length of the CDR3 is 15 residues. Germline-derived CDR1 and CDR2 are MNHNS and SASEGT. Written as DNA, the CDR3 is TGTGCTACAGAGCCTAGGGAGAACGGGGCCAACGTCCTGACTTTC. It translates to CATEPRENGANVLTF.

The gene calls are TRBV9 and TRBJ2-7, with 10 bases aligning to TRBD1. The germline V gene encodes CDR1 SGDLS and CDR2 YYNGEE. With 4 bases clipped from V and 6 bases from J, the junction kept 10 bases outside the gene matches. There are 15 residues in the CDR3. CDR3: CASSKWGQGYLEQYF. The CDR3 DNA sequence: TGTGCCAGCAGCAAGTGGGGACAGGGGTATCTCGAGCAGTACTTC.

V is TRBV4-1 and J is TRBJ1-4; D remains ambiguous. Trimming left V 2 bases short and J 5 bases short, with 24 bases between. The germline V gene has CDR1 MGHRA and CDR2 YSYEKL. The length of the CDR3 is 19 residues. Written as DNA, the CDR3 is TGCGCCAGCAGCCAATATAGTTGGATTCCGACGGATCACAATGAAAAACTGTTTTTT. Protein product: CASSQYSWIPTDHNEKLFF.

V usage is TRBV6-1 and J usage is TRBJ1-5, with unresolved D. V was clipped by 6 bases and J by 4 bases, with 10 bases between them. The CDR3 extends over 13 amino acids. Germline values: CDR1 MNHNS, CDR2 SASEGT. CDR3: CASRFGLNQPQHF. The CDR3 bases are TGTGCCAGCAGGTTTGGCCTAAATCAGCCCCAGCATTTT.

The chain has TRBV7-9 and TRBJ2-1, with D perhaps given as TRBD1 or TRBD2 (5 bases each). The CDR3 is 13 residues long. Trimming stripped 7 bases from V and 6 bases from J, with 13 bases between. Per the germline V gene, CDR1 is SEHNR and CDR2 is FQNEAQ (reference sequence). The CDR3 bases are TGTGCCAGCACTAAGGGGACGTTCAATGAGCAGTTCTTC. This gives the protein CASTKGTFNEQFF.

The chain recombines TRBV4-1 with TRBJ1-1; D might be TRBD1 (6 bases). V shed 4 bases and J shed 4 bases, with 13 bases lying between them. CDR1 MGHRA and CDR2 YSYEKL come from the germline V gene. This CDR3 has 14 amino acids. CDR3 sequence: CASSPRGGPTEAFF. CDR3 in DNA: TGCGCCAGCAGCCCCCGGGGGGGGCCCACTGAAGCTTTCTTT.